The TCR beta chain under discussion was sequenced for a study of early T cells in non-severe SARS-CoV-2 infection. As for the study in general: Sequenced bulk RNA came from whole blood that was unsorted, and chains were unpaired.

Individual cDNA molecules each received unique molecular identifiers attached to them. Via MiXCR, TCRdb re-called the 5' RACE reads, giving one row per CDR3 protein. The table shows 50,000 to 60,000 distinct CDR3 sequences, with 6% to 7% occurring only once. This clonotype was found many times. Its matching antigen is unknown. Study-wide results and limits: Anti-spike CD8 specificities were favored by VDJdb matching, whose results missed private and CD4 specificities.

V shed 4 bases and J 1 base; nucleotides not matched to a gene: 7. Germline V gene lookup returns CDR1 SGHRS and CDR2 YFSETQ. The CDR3 spans 16 residues. The clonotype was recovered from an adult who was a healthcare worker with PCR-confirmed SARS-CoV-2 infection or an uninfected control (not recorded which). Sequencing was performed on whole blood. The chain has TRBV5-1 and TRBJ2-2, with 7 bases matching TRBD2. CDR3 protein: CASSPRAGMNTGELFF. For the CDR3, the DNA is TGCGCCAGCAGCCCCCGAGCGGGGATGAACACCGGGGAGCTGTTTTTT. Full variable domain (remainder filled in from reference TRBV5-1 and TRBJ2-2): KAGVTQTPRYLIKTRGQQVTLSCSPISGHRSVSWYQQTPGQGLQFLFEYFSETQRNKGNFPGRFSGRQFSNSRSEMNVSTLELGDSALYLCASSPRAGMNTGELFFGEGSRLTVL.